The 24 T cell receptor beta chains listed next were all sequenced from one sample in a study of OX40 agonist ivuxolimab in advanced cancers. Using immunoSEQ multiplex PCR, the repertoire was profiled, and TCRdb retains in-frame clones only, with some absent. In the table there are tens of thousands of clones, approximately 81% of which are singletons. Sequenced material: CD4+ or CD8+ T cells sorted from blood, taken in a trial of the OX40 agonist ivuxolimab. Receptors originate from an adult with an advanced solid tumor such as melanoma, head and neck, liver or kidney cancer.

This clone has just one count. J is TRBJ2-6 and V is TRBV30, with D tentatively TRBD1 (5 bases). CDR1 is GTSNPN, CDR2 SVGIG, per germline (reference sequence). The CDR3 loop spans 15 amino acids. V was trimmed by 1 base and J by 1 base, leaving 8 bases between them. CDR3 in amino acids: CAWSGQSSGANVLTF. CDR3 bases: TGTGCCTGGAGTGGACAGAGTTCTGGGGCCAACGTCCTGACTTTC. Combining the CDR3 with reference TRBV30 and TRBJ2-6 gives the whole variable domain SQTIHQWPATLVQPVGSPLSLECTVEGTSNPNLYWYRQAAGRGLQLLFYSVGIGQISSEVPQNLSASRPQDRQFILSSKKLLLSDSGFYLCAWSGQSSGANVLTFGAGSRLTVL.

The CDR3, as DNA: TGTGCCAGCACCCTTACCTGGGGTGGGAACACTGAAGCTTTCTTT. It yields the protein CASTLTWGGNTEAFF. The chain couples TRBV11-3 to TRBJ1-1; D not resolved. The CDR3 sequence is 15 residues long. V dropped 7 bases and J dropped 1 base, with 16 bases sitting between them. Germline V gives CDR1 SGHNT, CDR2 YENEEA.

J is TRBJ2-1 and V is TRBV5-4; 10 bases line up with TRBD2. Germline values: CDR1 SGHNT, CDR2 YYREEE (reference sequence). CDR3 length: 15 residues. V shed 4 bases and J 2 bases; nucleotides not matched to a gene: 3. In DNA form, the CDR3 reads TGTGCCAGCAGCCCGGGACTAGCGACCTACAATGAGCAGTTCTTC. Amino acids: CASSPGLATYNEQFF.

The chain carries TRBV5-5 and TRBJ2-2; unclear D gene. This CDR3 is built from 14 residues. The germline gives CDR1 SGHKS, CDR2 YYEKEE (reference sequence). Trimming removed 4 bases at V and 6 bases at J, with 13 bases between. CDR3 DNA sequence: TGTGCCAGCAGCATAGGACCATTGGCCGGGGAGCTGTTTTTT. Translation: CASSIGPLAGELFF.

The rearrangement uses TRBV6-5 and TRBJ2-7, with D unclear. Per the germline V gene, CDR1 is MNHEY and CDR2 is SVGAGI. The length of the CDR3 is 12 residues. Trimming removed 2 bases from V and 2 bases from J, with 4 bases in between. CDR3 loop: CASSYPPYEQYF. The CDR3 bases are TGTGCCAGCAGTTACCCCCCCTACGAGCAGTACTTC.

In this sample, this clone turned up once. The rearrangement links TRBV5-5 to TRBJ1-4, with 8 nucleotides matching TRBD1. Germline V lookup: CDR1 SGHKS, CDR2 YYEKEE (reference sequence). This CDR3 has 15 amino acids. V dropped 2 bases and J dropped 7; count of bases not matched to a gene: 7. As DNA, the CDR3 is TGTGCCAGCAGCTTCTTGCCAGGGGGCATTGAAAAACTGTTTTTT. Translation gives CASSFLPGGIEKLFF.

The chain uses TRBV19 and TRBJ2-3; 16 nucleotides align to TRBD2. The germline V gene encodes CDR1 LNHDA and CDR2 SQIVND (reference sequence). J gave up 4 bases and V 7 bases, and 2 bases lay outside the gene matches. This CDR3 contains 15 residues. The CDR3 coding sequence is TGTGCCAGTACCGGGACTAGCGGGGGGGCAGATACGCAGTATTTT. Translating gives CASTGTSGGADTQYF.

This chain uses TRBV15 with TRBJ2-5, with TRBD2 matching over 7 bases. V lost 1 base, J lost 4 bases, and 9 bases stayed unmatched. Germline V gives CDR1 LNHNV, CDR2 YYDKDF (reference sequence). The CDR3 extends over 16 amino acids. CDR3: CATSRGSRELGETQYF. The CDR3 nucleotides are TGTGCCACCAGCAGAGGGTCGCGGGAGCTGGGAGAGACCCAGTACTTC. The variable domain in full, with the rest retrieved from reference TRBV15 and TRBJ2-5, is DAMVIQNPRYQVTQFGKPVTLSCSQTLNHNVMYWYQQKSSQAPKLLFHYYDKDFNNEADTPDNFQSRRPNTSFCFLDIRSPGLGDTAMYLCATSRGSRELGETQYFGPGTRLLVL.

This clone has just a few counts. The V call is TRBV9, the J call TRBJ2-2; D remains unclear. This CDR3 is built from 15 residues. The V gene lost 4 bases and the J gene lost 3 bases, with 13 bases spanning the gap. Germline CDR1 reads SGDLS; CDR2 reads YYNGEE. CDR3 DNA sequence: TGTGCCAGCAGCCCCCGGCAGTCCCACACCGGGGAGCTGTTTTTT. Protein: CASSPRQSHTGELFF.

This chain connects TRBV10-2 to TRBJ1-5, with D hard to call. Germline-derived CDR1 and CDR2 are WSHSY and SAAADI. CDR3 length equals 13 residues. The V end lost 4 bases, the J end lost 7 bases, and 11 bases lay between the germline ends. CDR3 sequence reads: CASSGGYEQPQHF. In nucleotides, the CDR3 is TGCGCCAGCAGTGGGGGATATGAACAGCCCCAGCATTTT.

V gene TRBV19 combines with J gene TRBJ2-3; D call uncertain. V lost 4 bases and J 5 bases, leaving 13 bases between the germline ends. Germline V lookup: CDR1 LNHDA, CDR2 SQIVND (reference sequence). CDR3 length equals 14 residues. CDR3 region: CASSRRMIGDTQYF. The CDR3 nucleotides read TGTGCCAGTAGTAGACGCATGATTGGAGATACGCAGTATTTT.

The chain links TRBV7-2 to TRBJ2-3; 7 nucleotides line up with TRBD2. V shed 1 base, J shed 2 bases, and the junction held 3 bases outside the gene matches. The germline CDR1 and CDR2 sequences are SGHTA and FQGNSA. The CDR3 length is 15 residues. The CDR3, as DNA: TGTGCCAGCAGCTTAGGCGGGAGAGCCACAGATACGCAGTATTTT. Its protein product is CASSLGGRATDTQYF.

V is TRBV4-2 and J is TRBJ1-1; 7 bases line up with TRBD1. Trimming at V came to 1 base and at J to 0 bases, leaving 5 bases not matched to a gene. The CDR3 runs 16 residues. Per the germline V gene, CDR1 is LGHNA and CDR2 is YNFKEQ. The CDR3 nucleotides read TGTGCCAGCAGCCAAGGGGTGACAGGGCTGAACACTGAAGCTTTCTTT. Its protein product is CASSQGVTGLNTEAFF.

This clone was picked up a small number of times. Possible read error: a much larger clone is one base away. CDR3 DNA sequence: TGTGCCAGCAGTGGGACTAGCGGGGGGGCAGATACGCAGTATTTT. Its translation is CASSGTSGGADTQYF. This chain joins TRBV6-1 and TRBJ2-3, with 15 bases matching TRBD2. Germline-derived CDR1 and CDR2 are MNHNS and SASEGT. The CDR3 is 15 residues long. V lost 4 bases and J lost 4; bases outside the gene matches: 0.

The V and J genes are TRBV9 and TRBJ1-2; D gene uncertain. Germline assignment: CDR1 SGDLS and CDR2 YYNGEE. V lost 6 bases, J lost 2 bases, and 11 bases lay in between. The CDR3 sequence is 13 residues long. CDR3 sequence: CASTLGGNYGYTF. The DNA for the CDR3 is TGTGCCAGCACCCTCGGCGGGAACTATGGCTACACCTTC.

The CDR3: CASSLGWTLGETQYF. CDR3 DNA sequence: TGTGCCAGCAGCTTGGGCTGGACCCTTGGAGAGACCCAGTACTTC. The J gene is TRBJ2-5, the V gene TRBV5-6; unclear D gene. The V and J ends lost 0 bases and 4 bases respectively, with 13 bases between them. Looked up from germline, CDR1 is SGHDT and CDR2 is YYEEEE. CDR3 length equals 15 residues.

The table lists this clone with a count of one. This rearrangement joins TRBV7-2 to TRBJ1-4, with D tentatively TRBD1 (6 bases). Germline CDR1 reads SGHTA; CDR2 reads FQGNSA. The V gene lost 5 bases and the J gene lost 8 bases, with 15 bases spanning the gap. The CDR3 is 14 residues long. The CDR3 loop reads CASSVWGQTEKLFF. In DNA, the CDR3 is TGTGCCAGCAGCGTCTGGGGACAAACCGAAAAACTGTTTTTT.

This clone appeared once. This chain uses TRBV5-7 with TRBJ2-2; no clear D gene. TRBV5-7 counts as an open reading frame of uncertain function. Trimming pared 5 bases from V and 7 bases from J, leaving 15 bases between. This CDR3 contains 14 residues. The CDR3 loop is CASSQDRRFGELFF. Written as DNA, the CDR3 is TGTGCCAGCAGTCAGGACCGGCGGTTCGGGGAGCTGTTTTTT.

The V call is TRBV5-6, the J call TRBJ1-1; D is perhaps TRBD1 (5 bases). The CDR3 is made up of 11 amino acids. Per the germline V gene, CDR1 is SGHDT and CDR2 is YYEEEE. The V and J ends lost 3 bases and 12 bases respectively, with 12 bases between them. CDR3 protein: CASSSGTRSFF. In DNA, the CDR3 is TGTGCCAGCAGCTCCGGGACGAGGTCTTTCTTT.

V is TRBV7-6 and J is TRBJ2-2; 9 bases are a match to TRBD2. Losses at the gene ends were 2 bases for V and 7 bases for J; bases not matched to a gene: 8. CDR1 is SGHVS and CDR2 is FNYEAQ in the germline V gene. This CDR3 contains 16 residues. Here the CDR3 DNA reads TGTGCCAGCAGCTTAAGTAGCGGGAGCAACGTCGGGGAGCTGTTTTTT. Its translation is CASSLSSGSNVGELFF.

This chain connects TRBV7-3 to TRBJ2-1; 8 nucleotides match TRBD2. Germline V gives CDR1 SGHTA, CDR2 FQGTGA. The CDR3 loop spans 13 amino acids. Trimming at V came to 2 bases and at J to 15 bases, leaving 9 bases not matched to a gene. This CDR3 is CASSLDPGRAGFF. The CDR3 bases are TGTGCCAGCAGCTTAGATCCCGGGAGGGCCGGGTTCTTC.

This rearrangement joins TRBV7-9 to TRBJ2-1, with no clear D. The CDR3 is 14 residues long. CDR1 is SEHNR and CDR2 is FQNEAQ in the germline V gene (reference sequence). V was clipped by 5 bases and J by 3 bases, with 11 bases between them. The CDR3 protein is CASSPTGYYNEQFF. As DNA, the CDR3 is TGTGCCAGCAGCCCCACTGGCTACTACAATGAGCAGTTCTTC.

The CDR3 nucleotides read TGCGCCAGCAGCTTCGACACCTCCAATTCACCCCTCCACTTT. It is translated as CASSFDTSNSPLHF. The V gene is TRBV5-1, the J gene TRBJ1-6; no firm D call. The germline V gene has CDR1 SGHRS and CDR2 YFSETQ. V was clipped by 2 bases and J by 7 bases, with 10 bases between them. This CDR3 is built from 14 residues.

The rearrangement links TRBV6-5 to TRBJ2-3; tentatively, D is TRBD2 (7 bases). This CDR3 contains 15 residues. Germline-derived CDR1 and CDR2 are MNHEY and SVGAGI. V lost 6 bases and J 2 bases, leaving 15 bases between the germline ends. The CDR3: CASRPRGGITDTQYF. The CDR3 DNA follows: TGTGCCAGCAGGCCGAGGGGGGGGATCACAGATACGCAGTATTTT.